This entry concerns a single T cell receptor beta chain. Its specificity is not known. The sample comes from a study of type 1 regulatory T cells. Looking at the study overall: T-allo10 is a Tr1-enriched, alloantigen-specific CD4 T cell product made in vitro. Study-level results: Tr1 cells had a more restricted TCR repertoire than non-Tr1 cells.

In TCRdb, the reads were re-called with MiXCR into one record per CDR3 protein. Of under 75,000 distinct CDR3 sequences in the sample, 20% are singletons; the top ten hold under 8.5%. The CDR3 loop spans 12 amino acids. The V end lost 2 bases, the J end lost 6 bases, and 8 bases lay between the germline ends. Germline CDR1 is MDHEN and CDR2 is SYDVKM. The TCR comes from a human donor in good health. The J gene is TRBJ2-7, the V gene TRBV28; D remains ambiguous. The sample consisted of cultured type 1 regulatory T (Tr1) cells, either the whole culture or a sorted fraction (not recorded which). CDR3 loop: CASSLGSFEQYF. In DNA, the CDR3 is TGTGCCAGCAGTTTAGGCTCGTTCGAGCAGTACTTC.